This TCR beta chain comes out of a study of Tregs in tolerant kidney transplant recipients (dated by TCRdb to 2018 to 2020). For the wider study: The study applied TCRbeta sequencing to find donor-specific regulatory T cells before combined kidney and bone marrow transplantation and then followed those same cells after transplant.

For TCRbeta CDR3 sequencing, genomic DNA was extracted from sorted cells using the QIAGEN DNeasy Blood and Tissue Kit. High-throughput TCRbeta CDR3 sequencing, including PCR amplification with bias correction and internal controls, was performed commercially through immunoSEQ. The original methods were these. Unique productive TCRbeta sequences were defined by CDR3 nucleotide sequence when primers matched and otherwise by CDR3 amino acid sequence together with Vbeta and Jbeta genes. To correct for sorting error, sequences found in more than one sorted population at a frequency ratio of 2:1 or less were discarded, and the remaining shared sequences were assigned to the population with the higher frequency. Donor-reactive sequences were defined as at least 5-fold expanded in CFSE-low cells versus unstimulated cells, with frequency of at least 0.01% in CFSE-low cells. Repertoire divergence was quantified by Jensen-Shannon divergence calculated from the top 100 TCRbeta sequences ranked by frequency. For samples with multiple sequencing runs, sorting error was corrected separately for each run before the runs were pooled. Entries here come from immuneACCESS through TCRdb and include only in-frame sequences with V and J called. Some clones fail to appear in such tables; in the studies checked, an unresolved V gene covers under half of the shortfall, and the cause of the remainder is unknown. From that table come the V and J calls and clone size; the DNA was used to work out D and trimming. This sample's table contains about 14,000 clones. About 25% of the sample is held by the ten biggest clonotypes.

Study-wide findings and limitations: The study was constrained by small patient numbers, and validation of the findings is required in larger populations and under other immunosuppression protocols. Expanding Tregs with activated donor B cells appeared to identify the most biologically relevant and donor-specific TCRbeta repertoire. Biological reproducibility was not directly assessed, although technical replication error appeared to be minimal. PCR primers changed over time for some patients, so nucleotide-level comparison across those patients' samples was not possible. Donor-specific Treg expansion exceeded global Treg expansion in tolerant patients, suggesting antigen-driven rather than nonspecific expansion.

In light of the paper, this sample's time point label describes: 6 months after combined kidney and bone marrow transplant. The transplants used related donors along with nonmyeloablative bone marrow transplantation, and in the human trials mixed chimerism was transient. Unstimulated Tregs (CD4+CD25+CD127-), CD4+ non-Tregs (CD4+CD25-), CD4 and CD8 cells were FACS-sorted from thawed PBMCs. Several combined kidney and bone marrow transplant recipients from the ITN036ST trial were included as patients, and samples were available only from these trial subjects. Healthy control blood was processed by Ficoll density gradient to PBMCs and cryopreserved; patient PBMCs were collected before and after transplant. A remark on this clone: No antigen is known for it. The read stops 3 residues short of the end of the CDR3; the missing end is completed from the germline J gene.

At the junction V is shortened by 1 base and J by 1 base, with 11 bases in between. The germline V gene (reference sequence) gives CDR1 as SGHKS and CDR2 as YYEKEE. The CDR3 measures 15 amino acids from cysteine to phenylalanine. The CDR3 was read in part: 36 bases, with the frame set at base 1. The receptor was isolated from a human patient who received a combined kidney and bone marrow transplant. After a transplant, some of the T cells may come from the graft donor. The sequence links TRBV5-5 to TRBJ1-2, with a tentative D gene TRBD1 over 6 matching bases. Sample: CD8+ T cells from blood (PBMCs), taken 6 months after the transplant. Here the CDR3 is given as CASSLNRALNYGYTF. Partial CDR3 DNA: TGTGCCAGCAGCTTGAACAGGGCTCTTAACTATGGC.